This entry concerns a single TCR beta chain. Its antigen is not known. Trimming took 5 bases from V and 1 from J; bases not matched to a gene: 11. CDR1 and CDR2 (germline): MDHEN, SYDVKM. This CDR3 is 17 amino acids long. There were only Caucasian adults among the donors, and all lived in Nashville, Tennessee. These data come from a study of shared clonotypes between healthy human individuals. Assay execution took place at the deep level. TCRdb's table, derived via immunoSEQ multiplex PCR, lists solely in-frame clones and lacks some. The table records about 1,500,000 clones, roughly 97% of them present only once. Study conclusions and caveats: Against clonotypes common to all four donors, non-shared ones had lower generation probabilities.

The source is a man aged 30 to 45 in good health. The V call is TRBV28, the J call TRBJ2-1; 7 bases fit TRBD1. Sample: naive CD4+ T cells sorted from blood. Described subset: CD45RA+ positively selected. The CDR3, as DNA: TGTGCCAGCAGTCGACCCACGACAGGGTGGTCCTACAATGAGCAGTTCTTC. It translates to CASSRPTTGWSYNEQFF.